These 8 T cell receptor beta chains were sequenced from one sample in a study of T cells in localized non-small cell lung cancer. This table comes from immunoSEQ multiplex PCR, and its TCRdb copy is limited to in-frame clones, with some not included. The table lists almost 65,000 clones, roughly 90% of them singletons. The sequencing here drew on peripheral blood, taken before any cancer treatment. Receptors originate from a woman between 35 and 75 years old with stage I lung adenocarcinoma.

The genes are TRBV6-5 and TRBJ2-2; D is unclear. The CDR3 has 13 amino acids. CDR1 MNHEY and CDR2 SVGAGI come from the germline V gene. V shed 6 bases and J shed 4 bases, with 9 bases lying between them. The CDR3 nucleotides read TGTGCCAGCAGCCTTAGACTCACCGGGGAGCTGTTTTTT. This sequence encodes CASSLRLTGELFF.

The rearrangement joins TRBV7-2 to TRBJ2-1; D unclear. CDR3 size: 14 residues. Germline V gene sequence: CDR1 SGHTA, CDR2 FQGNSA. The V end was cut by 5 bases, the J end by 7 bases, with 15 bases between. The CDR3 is CASSPGRPWNEQFF. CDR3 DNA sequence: TGTGCCAGCAGCCCAGGACGTCCGTGGAATGAGCAGTTCTTC.

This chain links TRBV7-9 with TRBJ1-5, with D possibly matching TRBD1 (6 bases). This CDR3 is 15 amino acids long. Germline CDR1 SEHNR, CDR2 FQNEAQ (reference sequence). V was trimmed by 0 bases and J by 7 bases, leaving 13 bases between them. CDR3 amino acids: CASSLASGGAQPQHF. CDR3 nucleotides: TGTGCCAGCAGCTTAGCGAGTGGGGGCGCGCAGCCCCAGCATTTT.

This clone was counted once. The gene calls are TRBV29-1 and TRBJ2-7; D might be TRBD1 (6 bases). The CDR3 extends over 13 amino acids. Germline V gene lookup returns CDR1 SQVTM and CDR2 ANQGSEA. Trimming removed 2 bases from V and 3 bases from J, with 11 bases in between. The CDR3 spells CSVEKVQGYEQYF. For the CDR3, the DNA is TGCAGCGTTGAAAAGGTACAGGGCTACGAGCAGTACTTC.

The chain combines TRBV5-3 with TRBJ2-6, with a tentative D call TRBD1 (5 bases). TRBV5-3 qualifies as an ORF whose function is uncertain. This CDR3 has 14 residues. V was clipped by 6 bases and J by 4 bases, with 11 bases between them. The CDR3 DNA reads TGTGCCAGAAAAGGGGCGGCAGGGGCCAACGTCCTGACTTTC. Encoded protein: CARKGAAGANVLTF.

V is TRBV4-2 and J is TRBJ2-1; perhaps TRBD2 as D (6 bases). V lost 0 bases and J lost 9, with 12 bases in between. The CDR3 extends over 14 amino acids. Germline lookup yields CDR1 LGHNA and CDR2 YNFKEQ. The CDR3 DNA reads TGTGCCAGCAGCCAAGAAGGAGGGCGGGGTGAGCAGTTCTTC. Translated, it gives CASSQEGGRGEQFF.

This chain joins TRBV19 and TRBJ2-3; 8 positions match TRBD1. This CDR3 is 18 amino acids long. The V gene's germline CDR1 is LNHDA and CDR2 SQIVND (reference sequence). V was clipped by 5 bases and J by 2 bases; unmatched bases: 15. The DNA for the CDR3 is TGTGCCAGTAGTGTTCGGGTCCTGGACAGGGATTTCACAGATACGCAGTATTTT. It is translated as CASSVRVLDRDFTDTQYF.

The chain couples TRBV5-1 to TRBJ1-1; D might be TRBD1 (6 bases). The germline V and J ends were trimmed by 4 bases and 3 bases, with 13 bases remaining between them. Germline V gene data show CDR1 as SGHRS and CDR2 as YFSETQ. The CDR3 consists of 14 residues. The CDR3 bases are TGCGCCAGCAGCGCGGCTGGGGGGCACACTGAAGCTTTCTTT. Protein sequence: CASSAAGGHTEAFF.